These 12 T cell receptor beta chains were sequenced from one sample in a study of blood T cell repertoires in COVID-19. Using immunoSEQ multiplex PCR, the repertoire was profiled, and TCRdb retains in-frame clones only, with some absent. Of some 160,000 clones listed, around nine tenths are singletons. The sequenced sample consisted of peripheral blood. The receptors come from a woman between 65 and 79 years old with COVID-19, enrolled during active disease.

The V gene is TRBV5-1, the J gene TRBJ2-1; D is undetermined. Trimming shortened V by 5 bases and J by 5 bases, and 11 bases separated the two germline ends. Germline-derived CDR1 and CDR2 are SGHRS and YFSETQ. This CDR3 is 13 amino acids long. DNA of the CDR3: TGCGCCAGCAGAACCCTCGACAACAATGAGCAGTTCTTC. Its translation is CASRTLDNNEQFF.

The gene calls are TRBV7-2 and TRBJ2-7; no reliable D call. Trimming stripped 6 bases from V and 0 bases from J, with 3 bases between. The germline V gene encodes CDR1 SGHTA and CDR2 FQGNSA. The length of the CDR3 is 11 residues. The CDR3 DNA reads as TGTGCCAGCAGTAACTCCTACGAGCAGTACTTC. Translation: CASSNSYEQYF. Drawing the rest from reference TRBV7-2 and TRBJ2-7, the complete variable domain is GAGVSQSPSNKVTEKGKDVELRCDPISGHTALYWYRQSLGQGLEFLIYFQGNSAPDKSGLPSDRFSAERTGGSVSTLTIQRTQQEDSAVYLCASSNSYEQYFGPGTRLTVT.

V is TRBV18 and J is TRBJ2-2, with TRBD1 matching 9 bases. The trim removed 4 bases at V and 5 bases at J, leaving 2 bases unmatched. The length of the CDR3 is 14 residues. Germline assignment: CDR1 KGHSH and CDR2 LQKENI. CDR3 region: CASSRDRGTGELFF. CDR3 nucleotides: TGTGCCAGCTCACGCGACAGGGGGACCGGGGAGCTGTTTTTT.

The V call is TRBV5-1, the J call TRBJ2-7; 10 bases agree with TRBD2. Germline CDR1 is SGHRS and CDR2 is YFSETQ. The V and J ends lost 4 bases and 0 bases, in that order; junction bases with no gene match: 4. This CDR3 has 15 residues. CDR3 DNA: TGCGCCAGCAGCCCACTAGCGGGGAACTCCTACGAGCAGTACTTC. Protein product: CASSPLAGNSYEQYF.

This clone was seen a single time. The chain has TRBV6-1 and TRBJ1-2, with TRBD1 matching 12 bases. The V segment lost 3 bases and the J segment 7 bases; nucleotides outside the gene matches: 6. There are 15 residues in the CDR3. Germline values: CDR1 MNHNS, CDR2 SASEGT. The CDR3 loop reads CASSDPGQGARGYTF. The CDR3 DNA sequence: TGTGCCAGCAGTGACCCGGGACAGGGGGCTCGTGGCTACACCTTC.

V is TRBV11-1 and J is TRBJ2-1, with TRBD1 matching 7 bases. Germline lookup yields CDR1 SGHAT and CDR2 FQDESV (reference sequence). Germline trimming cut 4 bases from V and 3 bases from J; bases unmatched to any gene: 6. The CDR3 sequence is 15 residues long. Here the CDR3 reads CASSSGQQSYNEQFF. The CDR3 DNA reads TGTGCCAGCAGCTCGGGACAGCAAAGCTACAATGAGCAGTTCTTC.

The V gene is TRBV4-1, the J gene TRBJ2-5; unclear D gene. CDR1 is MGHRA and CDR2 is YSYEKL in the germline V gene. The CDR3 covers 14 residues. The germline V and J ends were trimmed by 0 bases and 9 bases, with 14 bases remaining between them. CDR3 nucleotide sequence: TGCGCCAGCAGCCAAGAAGGAGACGGCAAGGCCCAGTACTTC. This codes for CASSQEGDGKAQYF.

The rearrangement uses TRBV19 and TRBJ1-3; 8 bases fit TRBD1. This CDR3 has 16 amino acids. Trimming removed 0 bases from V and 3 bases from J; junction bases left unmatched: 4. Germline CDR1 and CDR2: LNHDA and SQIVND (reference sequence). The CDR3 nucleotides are TGTGCCAGTAGTATAGACAGGGGGCTCGGTGGAAACACCATATATTTT. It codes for CASSIDRGLGGNTIYF.

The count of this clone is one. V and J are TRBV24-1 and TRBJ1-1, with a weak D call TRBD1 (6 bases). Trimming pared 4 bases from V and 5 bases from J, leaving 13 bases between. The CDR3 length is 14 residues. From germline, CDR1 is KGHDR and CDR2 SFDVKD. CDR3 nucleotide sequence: TGTGCCACCAGTGAGGCAGGGGAGGGAACTGAAGCTTTCTTT. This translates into CATSEAGEGTEAFF.

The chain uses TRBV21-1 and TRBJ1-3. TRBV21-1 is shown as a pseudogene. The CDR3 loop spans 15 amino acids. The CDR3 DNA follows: TGTGCCAGCAGCAAGGAGGGCGGCGGTGGAAACACCATATATTTT. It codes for CASSKEGGGGNTIYF.

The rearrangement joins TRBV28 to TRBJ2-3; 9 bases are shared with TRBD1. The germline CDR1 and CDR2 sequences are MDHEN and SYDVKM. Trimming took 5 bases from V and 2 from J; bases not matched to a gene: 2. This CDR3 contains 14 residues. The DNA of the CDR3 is TGTGCCAGCAGTACAGGGGGCCCCACAGATACGCAGTATTTT. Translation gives CASSTGGPTDTQYF.

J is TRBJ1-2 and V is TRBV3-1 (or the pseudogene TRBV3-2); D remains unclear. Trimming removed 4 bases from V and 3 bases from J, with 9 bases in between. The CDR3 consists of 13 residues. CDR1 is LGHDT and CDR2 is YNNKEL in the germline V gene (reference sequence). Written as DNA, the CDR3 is TGTGCCAGCAGCCCTGAACAGTACTATGGCTACACCTTC. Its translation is CASSPEQYYGYTF.